The 24 T cell receptor beta chains below come from one sample, sequenced in a study of human T cells and chemical hapten exposure listed by TCRdb under 2021. Receptors were amplified or captured by RACE. Sequenced using a NextSeq 500. Through fastp at Q25 and MiXCR, TCRdb rebuilt clones from the public reads, retaining in-frame beta chains. Each record represents a unique CDR3 protein, reported with the most common genes and DNA among its rows. This sample gives approximately 100,000 distinct CDR3 sequences in total; around 9.6% of them show up just once. Around 3.6% of the sample is taken by the ten largest. Taken with the paper, the label for time point translates to: pre-sensitization, week 0. In light of the paper, this sample's treatment or condition label describes: therapeutic diphenylcyclopropenone sensitization with weekly scalp DPC. This material consisted of whole blood, taken in connection with sensitization to the hapten diphenylcyclopropenone (DPC). These receptors came from a middle-aged woman with alopecia areata. Some clones in this sample may be carry-over from other donors' samples.

This clonotype was counted many times. A read error may produce the germline difference seen at one junction end. This chain's CDR3 is CATSRDAEAHWRAF. The CDR3 bases are TGTGCCACCAGCAGAGATGCGGAGGCCCATTGGAGGGCCTTC. V is TRBV15 and J is TRBJ1-2; D gene ambiguous. The germline V gene encodes CDR1 LNHNV and CDR2 YYDKDF (reference sequence). CDR3 length: 14 residues.

This clonotype has ten or more counts. The chain combines TRBV5-1 with TRBJ1-1; no clear D. CDR3 length: 14 residues. V was trimmed by 2 bases and J by 1 base, leaving 9 bases between them. CDR1 and CDR2 (germline): SGHRS, YFSETQ. The CDR3 here is CASSLLQSNTEAFF. The CDR3, as DNA: TGCGCCAGCAGCTTACTACAGTCGAACACTGAAGCTTTCTTT.

This clonotype was observed at least ten times. The chain employs TRBV7-9 and TRBJ1-2; 7 positions match TRBD1. The CDR3 has 14 amino acids. Germline trimming cut 3 bases from V and 6 bases from J; bases unmatched to any gene: 7. The germline V gene encodes CDR1 SEHNR and CDR2 FQNEAQ (reference sequence). The CDR3 loop is CASSLLTGTNGYTF. CDR3 in DNA: TGTGCCAGCAGCTTGCTGACAGGGACTAATGGCTACACCTTC.

There are many counts of this clonotype. The J gene is TRBJ1-2, the V gene TRBV5-1; D unresolved. The length of the CDR3 is 14 residues. From germline, CDR1 is SGHRS and CDR2 YFSETQ. V shed 1 base and J shed 3 bases, with 10 bases lying between them. CDR3 coding DNA: TGCGCCAGCAGCTTGACTGTGCCAGACTATGGCTACACCTTC. Its protein product is CASSLTVPDYGYTF.

This clonotype was seen a handful of times. This chain joins TRBV5-6 and TRBJ1-1; TRBD1 agrees at 8 bases. Looked up from germline, CDR1 is SGHDT and CDR2 is YYEEEE. This CDR3 spans 14 amino acids. V shed 5 bases, J shed 3 bases, and the junction held 6 bases outside the gene matches. The CDR3 DNA reads TGTGCCAGCAGTAAACAGGGGGTGGACACTGAAGCTTTCTTT. Residues: CASSKQGVDTEAFF.

Many counts were recorded for this clonotype. The gene calls are TRBV7-2 and TRBJ1-1, with 8 positions matching TRBD1. Germline loops: CDR1 SGHTA, CDR2 FQGNSA. The CDR3 is 14 residues long. The J segment lost 11 bases and the V segment lost 1 base, leaving 9 bases of the junction unmatched. CDR3 in amino acids: CASSLGFQGAPAFF. CDR3 DNA sequence: TGTGCCAGCAGCTTAGGGTTCCAGGGGGCGCCGGCTTTCTTT.

There are a few counts of this clonotype. The gene calls are TRBV18 and TRBJ2-3, with D possibly being TRBD1 or TRBD2 (5 bases each). Trimming removed 1 base at V and 0 bases at J, with 11 bases between. This CDR3 comprises 16 residues. The germline CDR1 and CDR2 sequences are KGHSH and LQKENI. This CDR3 reads CASSPQDGASTDTQYF. CDR3 DNA sequence: TGTGCCAGCTCACCACAGGACGGGGCCAGCACAGATACGCAGTATTTT.

This clonotype showed up just a few times. The genes are TRBV6-2 or TRBV6-3 and TRBJ2-1; TRBD2 aligns across 14 bases. The CDR3 consists of 14 residues. V shed 8 bases and J 8 bases; nucleotides not matched to a gene: 5. The germline V gene encodes CDR1 MNHEY and CDR2 SVGEGT. Written as DNA, the CDR3 is TGTGCCAGCGGAGGGACTAGCGGGGGATATGAGCAGTTCTTC. It encodes CASGGTSGGYEQFF.

This clonotype was detected ten times or more. The V call is TRBV29-1, the J call TRBJ2-1; maybe TRBD2 (6 bases). The CDR3 is 13 amino acids. The germline V and J ends were trimmed by 4 bases and 7 bases, with 14 bases remaining between them. Germline CDR1 SQVTM, CDR2 ANQGSEA. The CDR3 sequence is CSVGHRLGNEQFF. CDR3 DNA sequence: TGCAGCGTTGGGCACCGACTAGGGAATGAGCAGTTCTTC.

This clonotype appeared many times. V and J are TRBV6-2 or TRBV6-3 and TRBJ2-7; the D is unclear. This CDR3 comprises 12 residues. V was trimmed by 2 bases and J by 5 bases, leaving 7 bases between them. Germline CDR1 reads MNHEY; CDR2 reads SVGEGT. CDR3 region: CASSYPPDEQYF. As DNA, the CDR3 is TGTGCCAGCAGTTACCCACCTGACGAGCAGTACTTC.

This clonotype was counted many times. The chain uses TRBV13 and TRBJ1-2; 10 bases agree with TRBD1. CDR1 and CDR2 from the germline V gene are PRHDT and FYEKMQ (reference sequence). With 1 base clipped from V and 6 bases from J, the junction kept 5 bases outside the gene matches. This CDR3 comprises 15 residues. CDR3 in amino acids: CASSLAGQGGHGYTF. Here the CDR3 DNA reads TGTGCCAGCAGCTTAGCCGGACAGGGGGGCCATGGCTACACCTTC.

This clonotype appeared many times. This chain links TRBV7-2 with TRBJ2-7, with a weak D call TRBD2 (5 bases). The V end lost 6 bases, the J end lost 0 bases, and 15 bases lay between the germline ends. Looked up from germline, CDR1 is SGHTA and CDR2 is FQGNSA. The CDR3 covers 15 residues. CDR3 in DNA: TGTGCCAGCAGTCTTTCGGTGGGGAGCTCCTACGAGCAGTACTTC. It translates to CASSLSVGSSYEQYF.

This clonotype was detected many times. The rearrangement uses TRBV27 and TRBJ1-1; D is unclear. This CDR3 has 14 amino acids. Trimming left V 2 bases short and J 4 bases short, with 11 bases between. Germline V lookup: CDR1 MNHEY, CDR2 SMNVEV (reference sequence). The CDR3 reads CASSLMGRVTEAFF. The CDR3 nucleotides read TGTGCCAGCAGTTTAATGGGTCGGGTCACTGAAGCTTTCTTT.

V and J are TRBV30 and TRBJ2-4; D perhaps matches TRBD2 (5 bases). This CDR3 contains 17 residues. V lost 2 bases and J lost 0, with 17 bases in between. CDR1 is GTSNPN, CDR2 SVGIG, per germline (reference sequence). The CDR3 region is CAWSMWAGPLAKNIQYF. Here the CDR3 DNA reads TGTGCCTGGAGTATGTGGGCGGGTCCGCTAGCCAAAAACATTCAGTACTTC.

This clonotype has at least ten counts. This chain joins TRBV13 and TRBJ2-1; perhaps D is TRBD1 or TRBD2 (5 bases each). Per the germline V gene, CDR1 is PRHDT and CDR2 is FYEKMQ (reference sequence). CDR3 length: 14 amino acids. V was cut by 3 bases and J by 8 bases, with 14 bases left in between. CDR3 sequence: CASSLDTGADEQFF. As DNA, the CDR3 is TGTGCCAGCAGCTTGGACACCGGGGCAGATGAGCAGTTCTTC. The variable domain in full, with the rest retrieved from reference TRBV13 and TRBJ2-1, is AAGVIQSPRHLIKEKRETATLKCYPIPRHDTVYWYQQGPGQDPQFLISFYEKMQSDKGSIPDRFSAQQFSDYHSELNMSSLELGDSALYFCASSLDTGADEQFFGPGTRLTVL.

The sample holds many counts of this clonotype. V gene TRBV30 combines with J gene TRBJ1-6; the match to TRBD1 covers 7 bases. Germline V gene lookup returns CDR1 GTSNPN and CDR2 SVGIG (reference sequence). The CDR3 is 15 amino acids. With 3 bases clipped from V and 6 bases from J, the junction kept 8 bases outside the gene matches. The CDR3: CAWRIRGSSNSPLHF. CDR3 in DNA: TGTGCCTGGAGGATCAGGGGGTCTAGTAATTCACCCCTCCACTTT.

V usage is TRBV11-2 and J usage is TRBJ2-7, with a weak D call TRBD2 (5 bases). Germline V gene sequence: CDR1 SGHAT, CDR2 FQNNGV. Trimming cost V 2 bases and J 5 bases, with 13 bases left between them. The CDR3 spans 14 residues. This CDR3 is CASSLTRLGDEQYF. CDR3 coding DNA: TGTGCCAGCAGCTTAACGAGGTTGGGAGACGAGCAGTACTTC.

This clonotype occurred many times. This chain joins TRBV20-1 and TRBJ2-1; 10 bases are shared with TRBD2. After removal of 6 bases from V and 2 bases from J, the junction contained 10 bases not matched to a gene. The CDR3 loop spans 16 amino acids. The germline V gene has CDR1 DFQATT and CDR2 SNEGSKA (reference sequence). CDR3 DNA: TGCAGTGCGGGACCGGGACTAGCGTTCGCCTACAATGAGCAGTTCTTC. Its protein product is CSAGPGLAFAYNEQFF.

This clonotype was counted ten times or more. The chain carries TRBV3-1 and TRBJ2-7; D may match TRBD1 or TRBD2 (5 bases each). From germline, CDR1 is LGHDT and CDR2 YNNKEL (reference sequence). The CDR3 has 15 residues. Trimming left V 0 bases short and J 5 bases short, with 14 bases between. The CDR3 coding sequence is TGTGCCAGCAGCCAAGAGGGGGTCTGGAAGAACGAGCAGTACTTC. Its protein product is CASSQEGVWKNEQYF.

The table lists this clonotype with many counts. V and J are TRBV6-5 and TRBJ2-2, with no clear D. This CDR3 spans 11 amino acids. The V end was cut by 11 bases, the J end by 6 bases, with 10 bases between. Per germline, CDR1 MNHEY and CDR2 SVGAGI. The CDR3 sequence is CASGRSGELFF. In DNA form, the CDR3 reads TGTGCCTCAGGCCGGTCCGGGGAGCTGTTTTTT.

This clonotype showed up many times. The rearrangement joins TRBV12-3 or TRBV12-4 to TRBJ1-5; tentative D call: TRBD1 (6 bases). V was pared by 5 bases and J by 4 bases, with 9 bases between. The CDR3 consists of 13 residues. The CDR3 bases are TGTGCCAGCAGTAATGACAGGAATCAGCCCCAGCATTTT. Its protein is CASSNDRNQPQHF.

This clonotype was counted many times. The chain recombines TRBV20-1 with TRBJ2-2, with 7 bases aligning to TRBD1. Germline trimming cut 4 bases from V and 14 bases from J; bases unmatched to any gene: 10. CDR1 is DFQATT, CDR2 SNEGSKA, per germline (reference sequence). The CDR3 contains 12 residues. CDR3 sequence reads: CSATRRQGQLFF. As DNA, the CDR3 is TGCAGTGCTACCAGAAGACAGGGACAACTGTTTTTT.

In this sample, this clonotype turned up many times. The rearrangement links TRBV20-1 to TRBJ2-3, with D possibly being TRBD2 (7 bases). Germline CDR1 is DFQATT and CDR2 is SNEGSKA (reference sequence). This CDR3 has 16 amino acids. V shed 2 bases and J shed 2 bases, with 17 bases lying between them. CDR3 bases: TGCAGTGCTAGAAAGGGGGGGGCCTCCATCACAGATACGCAGTATTTT. It is translated as CSARKGGASITDTQYF.

This clonotype was recorded many times. The chain is built from TRBV20-1 and TRBJ2-3, with 10 bases fitting TRBD2. The junction had 13 bases not matched to a gene; V was cut back by 3 bases and J by 4 bases. This CDR3 contains 17 residues. The germline CDR1 and CDR2 sequences are DFQATT and SNEGSKA (reference sequence). The CDR3 reads CSASPPGLAVFSDTQYF. DNA of the CDR3: TGCAGTGCTAGCCCTCCTGGACTAGCGGTTTTCTCAGATACGCAGTATTTT.